This TCR beta chain is drawn from a study of shared clonotypes between healthy human individuals (TCRdb year 2020). As for the study more broadly: Two women and a few men aged 18 to 49 years were included in the cohort. For each donor, CD4 naive and CD4 memory were each run on three plates, CD8 naive on two plates, and CD8 memory on one plate. Blood TCR repertoires of four to six healthy adults were deeply sequenced to estimate repertoire size and the extent of clonotype sharing between individuals. Libraries were prepared and TCR repertoires were sequenced by different laboratories using diverse techniques, in order to increase sequencing depth and limit assay-specific biases. Each donor's leukapheresis produced roughly between roughly 0.94 and 9.5 billion PBMCs.

The paper as a whole reports these results and caveats: Compared with non-shared clonotypes, the clonotypes found in all four sorted-subset donors had higher generation probabilities. Sampling was limited to blood, and TCR repertoires in tissue likely differ from TCR repertoires in blood. Pairwise subsampling indicated that sequencing depth was expected to affect the degree of clonotype sharing among donors. Because the study included only a small number of donors, the genetic and exposure-history diversity represented was limited. Rarefaction of sorted-subset datasets indicated incomplete sequencing despite the large sequencing depth. Across several donors, approximately 4.6% of naive CD4, roughly 3.4% of naive CD8, under 2.5% of memory CD4, and approximately 0.4% of memory CD8 clonotypes were shared. Naive subsets generally had larger estimated clonotype richness than memory subsets did.

The donors were healthy, HIV-negative adults with no recently reported acute infections or vaccinations. Only Caucasian adults living in Nashville, Tennessee, USA were represented among the donors. CD4+ T cells were enriched by magnetic negative selection, after which naive cells were positively selected on CD45RA and the negative fraction was taken as the memory subset. Blood was collected by leukapheresis, and PBMCs were isolated by Ficoll-Histopaque density gradient centrifugation and then cryopreserved in liquid nitrogen vapor phase. Analytical flow cytometry was used to check the purity and quantity of every magnetically sorted T cell population. From each sorted fraction, genomic DNA was isolated and quantified by UV absorbance on a Nanodrop 2000c. Concerning this clone itself: Its antigen specificity is not known. No qualities accompany the bases; no much larger clone lies one base away. Other DNA sequences in the same sample also yield this CDR3.

V is reduced by 3 bases and J by 5 bases, leaving a spacing of 8 bases between them. Per the germline V gene, KGHSH is the CDR1 and LQKENI is the CDR2. The CDR3 runs 13 amino acids, cysteine and phenylalanine included. CDR3 DNA only is kept here, 39 bases in frame from base 1. Using the deep immunoSEQ assay, TCR CDR3 regions were amplified from genomic DNA by multiplex PCR. Extracted genomic DNA from each cell subset was spread evenly across all wells of several immunoSEQ 96-well plates, with each plate serving as a replicate. For sorted subsets, each replicate PCR was loaded with roughly 200 ng genomic DNA, equivalent to about 30,000 T cell genomes. Purified libraries were measured with a Qubit 3.0 fluorometer, size-checked on a Bioanalyzer 2100, and measured again with the KAPA Library Quantification kit. Every immunoSEQ 96-well plate was sequenced on a separate single-read 150-cycle Illumina NextSeq 550 flow cell. On the authors' methods: Because only junctional sequences without quality scores were contained in the immunoSEQ output, filtering matching that applied to full-length reads could not be performed. To assign V/J genes and CDR3, sequences were annotated using PyIR, a Python wrapper for IgBLAST v1.9, with IMGT germline references. Reads with weak V/J assignments (E-value above 1e-6), missing CDR3, stop codons, out-of-frame junctions, or ambiguous translated residues were removed. V3J clonotypes were defined by identical inferred V gene, J gene, and CDR3 amino acid sequence. Percentage overlap between repertoires was calculated by dividing the number of shared unique clonotypes by the size of the smaller repertoire. Three approaches were used to assess repertoire richness: RTK rarefaction, the Chao1 estimator, and Recon v2.1 estimates of unobserved clonotypes. Generation probabilities were computed with OLGA for all TCRbeta clonotypes obtained by the gDNA method from a handful of donors. The table was pulled from immuneACCESS by TCRdb, which kept in-frame rearrangements only. Such tables lose some clones; where checked, under half of the loss comes from unresolved V genes, and the rest has no known cause. V, J and clone size reflect that table, while D and trimming were determined from the DNA. Within this sample are about 2.4 million clones, with around 94% of them counted one time only. Under 0.15% of the sample belongs to the ten largest clones.

Recombination linked TRBV18 to TRBJ2-1; the D region possibly corresponds to TRBD2 (6 bases align). The sequence was obtained from a man younger than 35 in good health. Input material: naive CD4+ T cells sorted from blood. The sample's cell subset or site label, decoded: CD45RA+ positively selected. The CDR3 protein: CASSPRRDNEQFF. The DNA sequence is TGTGCCAGCTCACCGAGGAGGGACAATGAGCAGTTCTTC.